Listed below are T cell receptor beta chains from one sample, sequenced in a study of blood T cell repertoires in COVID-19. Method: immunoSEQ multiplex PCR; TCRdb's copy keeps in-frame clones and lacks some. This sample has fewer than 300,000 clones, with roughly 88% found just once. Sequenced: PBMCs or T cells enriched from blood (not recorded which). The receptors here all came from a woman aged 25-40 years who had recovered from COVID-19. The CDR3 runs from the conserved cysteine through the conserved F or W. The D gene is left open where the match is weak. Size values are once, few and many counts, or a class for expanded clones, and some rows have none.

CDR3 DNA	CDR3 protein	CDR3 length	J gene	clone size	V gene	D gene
TGTGCCAGCACCCCACAGGGGGCTGGAGAGACCCAGTACTTC	CASTPQGAGETQYF	14	TRBJ2-5	NA	TRBV28	TRBD1
TGTGCCAGTACCCCGTCACCTGGCTGGGGGGGCAAGGGTGAGCAGTTCTTC	CASTPSPGWGGKGEQFF	17	TRBJ2-1	NA	TRBV19	NA
TGTGCCACCAGTGACCCCGCTGCCCGAGACACCATATATTTT	CATSDPAARDTIYF	14	TRBJ1-3	once	TRBV24-1	NA
TGTGCCAGCAGCTTGGACAGGGTCTATGGCTACACCTTC	CASSLDRVYGYTF	13	TRBJ1-2	NA	TRBV5-4	NA
TGTGCCAGCAGTGCAGAAACAGGGAGAACCGGGGAGCTGTTTTTT	CASSAETGRTGELFF	15	TRBJ2-2	NA	TRBV6-4	NA
TGTGCCAGCAGTTCCCCCAGGGCCTCTTACGAGCAGTACTTC	CASSSPRASYEQYF	14	TRBJ2-7	NA	TRBV27	NA
TGTGCCAGCAGCTGGCGGGAGGGATACGAGCAGTACTTC	CASSWREGYEQYF	13	TRBJ2-7	NA	TRBV7-3	TRBD2
TGTGCCAGCAGCTCGACACCGAACACTGAAGCTTTCTTT	CASSSTPNTEAFF	13	TRBJ1-1	NA	TRBV7-2	NA
TGTGCCAGCAGTTACTTCGCACTCGAACTTGAAAAACTGTTTTTT	CASSYFALELEKLFF	15	TRBJ1-4	NA	TRBV6-5	NA
TGCGCCAGCAGAAGGGACTGGAACCAAGAGACCCAGTACTTC	CASRRDWNQETQYF	14	TRBJ2-5	few	TRBV5-1	NA
TGTGCCAGCGGACGGGGGGCGACATACGAGCAGTACTTC	CASGRGATYEQYF	13	TRBJ2-7	NA	TRBV28	NA
TGCGCCAGCAGATACCGGACAGAGGGGATCTACGAGCAGTACTTC	CASRYRTEGIYEQYF	15	TRBJ2-7	NA	TRBV4-1	NA
TGCGCCAGCAGCTCGAACCCCCTGACTGCCTCCACAGATACGCAGTATTTT	CASSSNPLTASTDTQYF	17	TRBJ2-3	NA	TRBV5-1	NA
TGTGCCTGGAGACGGTGGCCGGGTGACTACGAGCAGTACTTC	CAWRRWPGDYEQYF	14	TRBJ2-7	NA	TRBV30	NA
TGTGCCAGTAGCCTAGCGGCGAACACCGGGGAGCTGTTTTTT	CASSLAANTGELFF	14	TRBJ2-2	NA	TRBV19	TRBD2